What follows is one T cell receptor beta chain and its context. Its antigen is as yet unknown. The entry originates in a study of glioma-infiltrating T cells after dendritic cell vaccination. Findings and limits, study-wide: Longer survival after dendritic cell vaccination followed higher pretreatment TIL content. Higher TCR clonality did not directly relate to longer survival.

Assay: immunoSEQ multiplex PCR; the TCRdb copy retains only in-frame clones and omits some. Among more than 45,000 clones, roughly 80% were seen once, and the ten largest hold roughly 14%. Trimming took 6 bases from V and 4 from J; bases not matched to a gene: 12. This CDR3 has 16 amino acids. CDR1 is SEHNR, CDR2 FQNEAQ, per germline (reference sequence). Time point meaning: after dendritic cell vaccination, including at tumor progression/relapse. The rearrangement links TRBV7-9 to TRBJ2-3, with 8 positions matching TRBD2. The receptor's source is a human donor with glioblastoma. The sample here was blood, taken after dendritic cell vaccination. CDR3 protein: CASRSGTSLSADTQYF. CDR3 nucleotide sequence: TGTGCCAGCAGATCCGGGACTAGTTTGAGCGCAGATACGCAGTATTTT.